This is a list of T cell receptor beta chains from one sample in a study of shared clonotypes between healthy human individuals. Method: immunoSEQ multiplex PCR; TCRdb's copy keeps in-frame clones and lacks some. Among approximately 740,000 clones listed, over 65% were seen once. The sequencing sample was made of memory CD4+ T cells sorted from blood. These receptors all come from a woman in her 30s in good health. The conserved cysteine and the conserved F or W are not part of the CDR3 here.

CDR3 | V
ASSQGTGRQPQH | TRBV4-1
ASSQRLQGENIQY | TRBV14
ASSPPTGTLGNTIY | TRBV18
ATRRTDYGYT | TRBV6-1
ASSYSSSGYNEQF | TRBV6-5
ATGLAGDTQY | TRBV28
ASSVAQGTGANVLT | TRBV9
ASSLPRKNSPLH | TRBV7-9
ANRRLRVHEQY | TRBV28
ASSFRSGLQPQH | TRBV28
ASSYGDRGHSGYT | TRBV6-6
ASRWTGGAGTEAF | TRBV25-1
ASRTSSGLVEQY | TRBV6-5
ATSRDGSQSEQY | TRBV15
AISYDSYEQY | TRBV10-3
ASYGAGGYNEQF | TRBV28
ASSRDRGGGYGYT | TRBV27
ASSKGYRTGGHQPQH | TRBV28
ASRQSTDTQY | TRBV19
ASSQGWQRGNEQF | TRBV4-1
ASSLGERYRTDTQY | TRBV7-2
ASRGGLMREQY | TRBV11-3
ASSLIVGAGGGNEQF | TRBV5-1
ASSWDRGLNTEAF | TRBV5-1
ASSLMGEIDTQY | TRBV5-1
ASSIADSPYEQY | TRBV19
ASSSPGGKNIQY | TRBV6-1
ASSLGSANTGELF | TRBV5-1
ASSPLEGRNTEAF | TRBV7-7
ASSREGTGLEQY | TRBV11-2
ASNDPNTEAF | TRBV19